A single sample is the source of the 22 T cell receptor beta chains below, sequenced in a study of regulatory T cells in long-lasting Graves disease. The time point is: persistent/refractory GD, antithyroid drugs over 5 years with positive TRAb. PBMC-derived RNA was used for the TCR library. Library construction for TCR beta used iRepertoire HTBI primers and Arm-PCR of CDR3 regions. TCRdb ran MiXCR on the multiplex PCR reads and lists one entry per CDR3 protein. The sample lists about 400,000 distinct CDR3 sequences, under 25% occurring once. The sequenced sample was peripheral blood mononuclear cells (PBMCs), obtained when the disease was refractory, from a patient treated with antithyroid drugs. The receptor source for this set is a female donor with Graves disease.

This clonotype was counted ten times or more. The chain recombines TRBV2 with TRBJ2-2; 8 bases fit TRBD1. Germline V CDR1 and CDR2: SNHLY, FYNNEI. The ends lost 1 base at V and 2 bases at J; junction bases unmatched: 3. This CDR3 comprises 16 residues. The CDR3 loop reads CASSEGTGGNTGELFF. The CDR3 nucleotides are TGTGCCAGCAGTGAAGGAACAGGGGGAAACACCGGGGAGCTGTTTTTT. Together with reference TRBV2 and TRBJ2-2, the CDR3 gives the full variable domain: EPEVTQTPSHQVTQMGQEVILRCVPISNHLYFYWYRQILGQKVEFLVSFYNNEISEKSEIFDDQFSVERPDGSNFTLKIRSTKLEDSAMYFCASSEGTGGNTGELFFGEGSRLTVL.

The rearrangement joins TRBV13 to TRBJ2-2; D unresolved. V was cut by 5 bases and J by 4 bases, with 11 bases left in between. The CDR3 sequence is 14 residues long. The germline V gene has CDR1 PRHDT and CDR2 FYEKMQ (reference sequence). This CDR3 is CASSPERSTGELFF. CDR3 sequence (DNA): TGTGCCAGCAGCCCGGAGCGAAGCACCGGGGAGCTGTTTTTT.

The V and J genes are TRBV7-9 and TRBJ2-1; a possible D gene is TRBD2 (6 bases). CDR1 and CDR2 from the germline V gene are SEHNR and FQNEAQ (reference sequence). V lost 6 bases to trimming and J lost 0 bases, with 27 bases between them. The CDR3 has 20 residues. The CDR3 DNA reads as TGTGCCAGCAGGCCTAAGGGAGGTGACGCGGGCCTGAGCTCCTACAATGAGCAGTTCTTC. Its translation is CASRPKGGDAGLSSYNEQFF.

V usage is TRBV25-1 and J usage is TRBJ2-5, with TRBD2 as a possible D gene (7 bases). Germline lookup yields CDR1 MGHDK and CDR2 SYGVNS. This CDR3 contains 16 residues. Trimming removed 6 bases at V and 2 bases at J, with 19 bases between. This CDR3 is CASRINSGTPQETQYF. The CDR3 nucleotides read TGTGCCAGCAGAATTAACAGCGGGACACCTCAAGAGACCCAGTACTTC. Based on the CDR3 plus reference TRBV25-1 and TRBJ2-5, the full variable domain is EADIYQTPRYLVIGTGKKITLECSQTMGHDKMYWYQQDPGMELHLIHYSYGVNSTEKGDLSSESTVSRIRTEHFPLTLESARPSHTSQYLCASRINSGTPQETQYFGPGTRLLVL.

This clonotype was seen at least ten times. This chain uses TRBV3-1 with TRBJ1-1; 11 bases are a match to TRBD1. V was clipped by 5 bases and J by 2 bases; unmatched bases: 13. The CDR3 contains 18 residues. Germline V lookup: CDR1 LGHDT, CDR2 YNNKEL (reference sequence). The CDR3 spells CASSFGSGTGGTNTEAFF. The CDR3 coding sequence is TGTGCCAGCAGCTTCGGATCCGGGACAGGGGGGACTAACACTGAAGCTTTCTTT.

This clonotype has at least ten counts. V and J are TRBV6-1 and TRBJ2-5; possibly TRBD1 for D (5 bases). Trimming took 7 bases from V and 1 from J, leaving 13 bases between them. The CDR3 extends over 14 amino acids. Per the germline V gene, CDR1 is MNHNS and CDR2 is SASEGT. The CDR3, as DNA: TGTGCCAGCACCTTATCTGGGGCCCAAGAGACCCAGTACTTC. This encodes CASTLSGAQETQYF.

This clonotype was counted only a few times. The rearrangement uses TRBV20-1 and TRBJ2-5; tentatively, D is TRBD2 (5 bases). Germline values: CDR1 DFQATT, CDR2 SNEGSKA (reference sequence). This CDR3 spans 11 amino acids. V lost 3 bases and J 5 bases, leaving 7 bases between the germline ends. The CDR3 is CSASWRETQYF. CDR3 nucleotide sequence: TGCAGTGCTAGTTGGAGGGAGACCCAGTACTTC.

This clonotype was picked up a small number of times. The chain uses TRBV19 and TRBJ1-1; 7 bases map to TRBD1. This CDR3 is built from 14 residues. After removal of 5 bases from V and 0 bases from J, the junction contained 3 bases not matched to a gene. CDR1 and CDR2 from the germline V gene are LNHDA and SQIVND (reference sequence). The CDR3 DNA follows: TGTGCCAGTAGTCAGGGGGTAATGAACACTGAAGCTTTCTTT. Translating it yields CASSQGVMNTEAFF.

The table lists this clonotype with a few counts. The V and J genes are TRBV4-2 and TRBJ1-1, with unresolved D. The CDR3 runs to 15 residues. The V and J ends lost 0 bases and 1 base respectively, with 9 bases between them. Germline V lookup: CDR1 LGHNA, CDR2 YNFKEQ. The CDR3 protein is CASSQERVTNTEAFF. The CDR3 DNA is TGTGCCAGCAGCCAAGAGCGGGTGACGAACACTGAAGCTTTCTTT.

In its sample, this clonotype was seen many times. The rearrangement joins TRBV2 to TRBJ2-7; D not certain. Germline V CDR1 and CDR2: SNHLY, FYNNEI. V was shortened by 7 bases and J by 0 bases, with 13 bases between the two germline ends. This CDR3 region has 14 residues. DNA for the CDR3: TGTGCCAGCAAAGCCGACATGAGCTCCTACGAGCAGTACTTC. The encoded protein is CASKADMSSYEQYF.

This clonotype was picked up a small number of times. Here the CDR3 DNA reads TGCGCCAGCAGCTTGTTTGGCGGCGAGAAAGAGACCCAGTACTTC. Translation gives CASSLFGGEKETQYF. This rearrangement joins TRBV5-1 to TRBJ2-5, with no clear D. The CDR3 extends over 15 amino acids. Germline V gene sequence: CDR1 SGHRS, CDR2 YFSETQ. V lost 1 base and J 3 bases, leaving 13 bases between the germline ends.

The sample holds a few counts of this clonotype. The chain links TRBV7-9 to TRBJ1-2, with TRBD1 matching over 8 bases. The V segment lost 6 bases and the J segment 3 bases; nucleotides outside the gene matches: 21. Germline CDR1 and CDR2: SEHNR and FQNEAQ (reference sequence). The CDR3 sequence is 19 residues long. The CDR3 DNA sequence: TGTGCCAGCAGGGCCTTAGAGAAGGACAGGGTCGATCTCTACTATGGCTACACCTTC. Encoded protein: CASRALEKDRVDLYYGYTF.

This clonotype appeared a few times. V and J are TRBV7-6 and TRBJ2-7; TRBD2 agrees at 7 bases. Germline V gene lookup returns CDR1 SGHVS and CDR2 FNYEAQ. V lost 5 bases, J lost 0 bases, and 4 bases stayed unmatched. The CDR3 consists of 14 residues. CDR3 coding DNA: TGTGCCAGCAGCCCCCGGACTAGCTCCTACGAGCAGTACTTC. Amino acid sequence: CASSPRTSSYEQYF.

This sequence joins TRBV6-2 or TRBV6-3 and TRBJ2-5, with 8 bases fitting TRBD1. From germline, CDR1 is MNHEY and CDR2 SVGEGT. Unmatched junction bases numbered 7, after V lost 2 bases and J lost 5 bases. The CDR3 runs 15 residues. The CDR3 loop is CASSYTGTGGETQYF. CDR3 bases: TGTGCCAGCAGTTACACGGGGACAGGAGGGGAGACCCAGTACTTC.

The CDR3 is CASKPGDRREQYF. In nucleotides, the CDR3 is TGTGCCAGCAAACCCGGGGACAGGAGAGAGCAGTACTTC. V is TRBV6-1 and J is TRBJ2-7; 8 bases agree with TRBD1. The CDR3 spans 13 residues. Trimming removed 7 bases from V and 7 bases from J; junction bases left unmatched: 9. CDR1 and CDR2 (germline): MNHNS, SASEGT.

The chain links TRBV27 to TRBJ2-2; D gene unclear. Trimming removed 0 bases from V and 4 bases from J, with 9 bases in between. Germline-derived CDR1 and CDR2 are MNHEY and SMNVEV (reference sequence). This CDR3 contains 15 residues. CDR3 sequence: CASSLSWLSTGELFF. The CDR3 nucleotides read TGTGCCAGCAGTTTATCGTGGCTCTCCACCGGGGAGCTGTTTTTT.

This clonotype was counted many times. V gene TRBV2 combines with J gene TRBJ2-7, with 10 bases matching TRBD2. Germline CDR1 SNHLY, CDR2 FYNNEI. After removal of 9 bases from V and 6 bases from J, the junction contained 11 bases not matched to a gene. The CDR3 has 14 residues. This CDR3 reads CASNSGRMIGEQYF. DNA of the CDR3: TGTGCCAGTAATAGCGGGAGGATGATTGGCGAGCAGTACTTC. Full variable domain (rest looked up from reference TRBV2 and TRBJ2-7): EPEVTQTPSHQVTQMGQEVILRCVPISNHLYFYWYRQILGQKVEFLVSFYNNEISEKSEIFDDQFSVERPDGSNFTLKIRSTKLEDSAMYFCASNSGRMIGEQYFGPGTRLTVT.

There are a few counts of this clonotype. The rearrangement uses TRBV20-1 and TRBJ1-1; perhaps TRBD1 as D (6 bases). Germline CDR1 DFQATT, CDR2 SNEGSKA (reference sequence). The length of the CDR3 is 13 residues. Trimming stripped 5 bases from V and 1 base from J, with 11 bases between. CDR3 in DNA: TGCAGTGCTCCGGGACACAGGAACACTGAAGCTTTCTTT. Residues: CSAPGHRNTEAFF.

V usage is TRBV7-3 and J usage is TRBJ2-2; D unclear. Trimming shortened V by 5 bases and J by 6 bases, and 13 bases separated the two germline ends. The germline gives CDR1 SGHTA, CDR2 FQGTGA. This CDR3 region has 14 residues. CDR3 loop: CASSPSRDPGELFF. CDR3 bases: TGTGCCAGCAGCCCTAGTAGGGATCCCGGGGAGCTGTTTTTT.

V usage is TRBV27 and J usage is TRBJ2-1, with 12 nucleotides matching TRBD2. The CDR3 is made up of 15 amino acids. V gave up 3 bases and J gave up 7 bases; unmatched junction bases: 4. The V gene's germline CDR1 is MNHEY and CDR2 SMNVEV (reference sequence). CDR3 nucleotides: TGTGCCAGCAGTTTTCGACTAGCGGGAGTGAATGAGCAGTTCTTC. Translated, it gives CASSFRLAGVNEQFF.

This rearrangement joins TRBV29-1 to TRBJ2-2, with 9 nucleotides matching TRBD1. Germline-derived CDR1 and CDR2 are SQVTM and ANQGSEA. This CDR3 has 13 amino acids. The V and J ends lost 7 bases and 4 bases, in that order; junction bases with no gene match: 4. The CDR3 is CSGQTGGTGELFF. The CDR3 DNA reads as TGCAGCGGGCAGACAGGGGGCACCGGGGAGCTGTTTTTT.

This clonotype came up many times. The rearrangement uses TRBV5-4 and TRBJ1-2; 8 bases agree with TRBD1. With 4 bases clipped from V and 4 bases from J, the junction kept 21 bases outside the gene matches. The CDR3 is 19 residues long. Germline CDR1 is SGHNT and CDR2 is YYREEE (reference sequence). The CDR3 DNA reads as TGTGCCAGCAGCCTTCGGGGGGGGGGACAGGCGGCGATAGCCTATGGCTACACCTTC. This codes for CASSLRGGGQAAIAYGYTF. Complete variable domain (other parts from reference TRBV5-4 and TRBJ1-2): ETGVTQSPTHLIKTRGQQVTLRCSSQSGHNTVSWYQQALGQGPQFIFQYYREEENGRGNFPPRFSGLQFPNYSSELNVNALELDDSALYLCASSLRGGGQAAIAYGYTFGSGTRLTVV.